This T cell receptor (beta chain) was found in a study of shared clonotypes between healthy human individuals. The V end lost 0 bases, the J end lost 5 bases, and 10 bases lay between the germline ends. The CDR3 runs 14 residues. In germline, CDR1 is MNHEY, CDR2 SVGAGI. Repertoires were generated with immunoSEQ multiplex PCR, while TCRdb's copy carries only in-frame clones and drops some. The table lists 640,000 or so clones, about two thirds of them singletons, with 1.8% in the top ten. This receptor was identified in a woman aged 25 to 45 in good health. The sample consisted of memory CD4+ T cells sorted from blood. Described subset: CD45RA-negative fraction. This sequence joins TRBV6-5 and TRBJ2-5, with D possibly matching TRBD2 (6 bases). The CDR3 nucleotides are TGTGCCAGCAGTTACTCAGTCGGGAGTGAGACCCAGTACTTC. It translates to CASSYSVGSETQYF.